This T cell receptor beta chain derives from a study of T-cell memory formation after mild COVID-19. Overall study findings and caveats: Clones that got smaller from day 15 to 85 had even CD4/CD8, while clones growing later tipped toward CD4+.

TCRdb redid the calling of the 5' RACE reads with MiXCR, one entry per CDR3 protein. The data contain 160,000 or so distinct CDR3 sequences, roughly 31% of them singletons. Regarding this clonotype: Its antigen is as yet unknown.

The clonotype comes from an adult woman who had mild COVID-19 (a few samples of this study predate the infection). Cell type and time point are not known. The specimen sequenced was PBMCs or a T cell subset sorted from them (not recorded which).

The CDR3 region is CASSAGTRGNEQFF. CDR3 DNA sequence: TGCGCCAGCAGCGCAGGGACGAGGGGCAATGAGCAGTTCTTC. The chain links TRBV23-1 to TRBJ2-1, with D perhaps being TRBD1 or TRBD2 (5 bases each). TRBV23-1 is an open reading frame whose function is uncertain. This CDR3 spans 14 amino acids. V shed 6 bases and J shed 6 bases, with 15 bases lying between them.